The 10 T cell receptor beta chains below all came from one sample that was sequenced in a study of shared clonotypes between healthy human individuals. Profiling relied on immunoSEQ multiplex PCR, and the TCRdb table lists in-frame clones only, not all of them. The data contain some 1,100,000 clones, approximately 80% of them singletons. The source material was memory CD4+ T cells from PBMCs. Regarding subset: CD45RA-negative fraction. Receptors were obtained from a man aged 18 to 30 in good health. Some clones in this sample may be carry-over from other donors' samples.

The CDR3 nucleotides are TGTGCCAGCAGTGCCAGCCCGGACACTGAAGCTTTCTTT. This translates into CASSASPDTEAFF. V gene TRBV6-1 combines with J gene TRBJ1-1; no clear D. Germline lookup yields CDR1 MNHNS and CDR2 SASEGT. CDR3 size: 13 residues. Trimming cost V 4 bases and J 3 bases, with 9 bases left between them.

This clone came up once. The chain recombines TRBV5-4 with TRBJ1-1, with D maybe TRBD1 (5 bases). The CDR3 runs to 16 residues. The germline V gene has CDR1 SGHNT and CDR2 YYREEE (reference sequence). With 3 bases removed from V and 5 bases from J, the gap between germline ends came to 20 bases. CDR3 region: CASSYRGGDRGTEAFF. In nucleotides, the CDR3 is TGTGCCAGCAGCTACCGCGGCGGGGACCGGGGGACTGAAGCTTTCTTT. Combining the CDR3 with reference TRBV5-4 and TRBJ1-1 gives the whole variable domain ETGVTQSPTHLIKTRGQQVTLRCSSQSGHNTVSWYQQALGQGPQFIFQYYREEENGRGNFPPRFSGLQFPNYSSELNVNALELDDSALYLCASSYRGGDRGTEAFFGQGTRLTVV.

The chain carries TRBV6-4 and TRBJ2-2; D is possibly TRBD2 (6 bases). Trimming removed 6 bases from V and 0 bases from J, with 11 bases in between. Germline V lookup: CDR1 MRHNA, CDR2 SNTAGT. The CDR3 runs 15 residues. CDR3 loop: CASSPTGANTGELFF. CDR3 sequence (DNA): TGTGCCAGCAGCCCCACGGGGGCGAACACCGGGGAGCTGTTTTTT.

The V call is TRBV7-7, the J call TRBJ2-1; D uncertain. V was trimmed by 4 bases and J by 0 bases, leaving 13 bases between them. Germline V gene data show CDR1 as SSHAT and CDR2 as FNYEAQ (reference sequence). The CDR3 is made up of 16 amino acids. The CDR3 region is CASSSPQLGSYNEQFF. Here the CDR3 DNA reads TGTGCCAGCAGCTCCCCGCAGTTGGGCTCCTACAATGAGCAGTTCTTC.

The chain carries TRBV29-1 and TRBJ1-1, with 8 bases fitting TRBD1. Germline loops: CDR1 SQVTM, CDR2 ANQGSEA. The CDR3 is 13 residues long. V gave up 1 base and J gave up 4 bases; unmatched junction bases: 2. The CDR3 reads CSVEAGQGTEAFF. CDR3 coding DNA: TGCAGCGTTGAAGCAGGACAGGGCACTGAAGCTTTCTTT.

The chain couples TRBV6-5 to TRBJ2-7; TRBD1 is a possible D gene (5 bases). CDR3 length: 15 amino acids. Per germline, CDR1 MNHEY and CDR2 SVGAGI. Trimming pared 7 bases from V and 7 bases from J, leaving 23 bases between. Here the CDR3 reads CASTFAQGVLLEQYF. CDR3 DNA sequence: TGTGCCAGCACCTTCGCTCAAGGGGTCCTTTTGGAGCAGTACTTC.

The chain couples TRBV10-3 to TRBJ2-2; tentatively, D is TRBD1 (6 bases). V lost 10 bases and J lost 0, with 15 bases in between. The CDR3 length is 15 residues. Germline values: CDR1 ENHRY, CDR2 SYGVKD. The CDR3 loop is CATRPGDANTGELFF. CDR3 nucleotides: TGTGCCACCAGACCAGGGGACGCGAACACCGGGGAGCTGTTTTTT.

A single count supports this clone. The chain recombines TRBV4-2 with TRBJ2-1; 9 bases agree with TRBD2. The germline gives CDR1 LGHNA, CDR2 YNFKEQ. The CDR3 has 15 residues. V shed 1 base and J 2 bases; nucleotides not matched to a gene: 0. The CDR3 is CASSQGTSAYNEQFF. The CDR3 coding sequence is TGTGCCAGCAGCCAAGGGACTAGCGCCTACAATGAGCAGTTCTTC.

The rearrangement joins TRBV5-1 to TRBJ2-7, with D perhaps being TRBD1 or TRBD2 (5 bases each). CDR3 length: 14 amino acids. CDR1 is SGHRS, CDR2 YFSETQ, per germline. The V gene lost 5 bases and the J gene lost 3 bases, with 15 bases spanning the gap. CDR3 loop: CASSPGTHIYEQYF. CDR3 bases: TGCGCCAGCAGTCCAGGGACCCACATCTACGAGCAGTACTTC. Drawing the rest from reference TRBV5-1 and TRBJ2-7, the complete variable domain is KAGVTQTPRYLIKTRGQQVTLSCSPISGHRSVSWYQQTPGQGLQFLFEYFSETQRNKGNFPGRFSGRQFSNSRSEMNVSTLELGDSALYLCASSPGTHIYEQYFGPGTRLTVT.

J is TRBJ2-1 and V is TRBV2, with unresolved D. Trimming removed 5 bases at V and 9 bases at J, with 14 bases between. The CDR3 is made up of 13 amino acids. CDR1 and CDR2 from the germline V gene are SNHLY and FYNNEI. The DNA of the CDR3 is TGTGCCAGCAGTCCGATAGAGAGGTCTGAGCAGTTCTTC. It codes for CASSPIERSEQFF. Supplemented by reference TRBV2 and TRBJ2-1, the full variable domain reads EPEVTQTPSHQVTQMGQEVILRCVPISNHLYFYWYRQILGQKVEFLVSFYNNEISEKSEIFDDQFSVERPDGSNFTLKIRSTKLEDSAMYFCASSPIERSEQFFGPGTRLTVL.